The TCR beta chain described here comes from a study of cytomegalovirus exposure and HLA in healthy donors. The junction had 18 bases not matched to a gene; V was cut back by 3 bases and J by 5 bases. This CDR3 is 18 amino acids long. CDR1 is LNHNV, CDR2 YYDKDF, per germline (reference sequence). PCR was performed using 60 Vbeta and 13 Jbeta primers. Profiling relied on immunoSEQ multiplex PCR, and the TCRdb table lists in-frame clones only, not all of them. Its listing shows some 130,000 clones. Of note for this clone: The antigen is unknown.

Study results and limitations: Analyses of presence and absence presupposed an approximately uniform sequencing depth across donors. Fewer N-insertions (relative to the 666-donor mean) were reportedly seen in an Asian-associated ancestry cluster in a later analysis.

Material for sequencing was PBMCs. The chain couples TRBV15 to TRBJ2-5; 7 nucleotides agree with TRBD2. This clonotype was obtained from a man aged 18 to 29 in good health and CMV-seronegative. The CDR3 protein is CATSSGVLFGGSSETQYF. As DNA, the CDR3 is TGTGCCACCAGCAGCGGCGTTTTGTTCGGCGGGAGTTCGGAGACCCAGTACTTC.